The 16 T cell receptor beta chains listed next were all sequenced from one sample in a study of blood T cell repertoires in COVID-19. Sequenced by immunoSEQ multiplex PCR; TCRdb stores in-frame clones only, minus some. The repertoire has hundreds of thousands of clones, around 87% of them found once; the top ten carry about 2%. Material for sequencing was peripheral blood. The receptors originated from a man aged 18 to 29 with active or convalescent COVID-19.

The chain has TRBV7-9 and TRBJ1-4, with 7 bases lining up with TRBD1. V was clipped by 4 bases and J by 6 bases; unmatched bases: 8. The CDR3 consists of 15 residues. Germline V gene sequence: CDR1 SEHNR, CDR2 FQNEAQ (reference sequence). Here the CDR3 reads CASSSQGGSYEKLFF. In DNA, the CDR3 is TGTGCCAGCAGCTCCCAGGGGGGCAGCTATGAAAAACTGTTTTTT.

The V gene is TRBV19, the J gene TRBJ2-4; TRBD2 is a possible D gene (6 bases). Trimming removed 4 bases from V and 13 bases from J, with 17 bases in between. The V gene's germline CDR1 is LNHDA and CDR2 SQIVND (reference sequence). This CDR3 contains 13 residues. The CDR3 is CASSRPGAGGQYF. The CDR3, as DNA: TGTGCCAGTAGTAGGCCGGGAGCAGGCGGGCAGTACTTC.

Here the CDR3 DNA reads TGCAGTGCTAGTATACTAGCGGGGAACCAAGAGACCCAGTACTTC. Encoded protein: CSASILAGNQETQYF. V and J are TRBV20-1 and TRBJ2-5; TRBD2 matches 10 bases. There are 15 residues in the CDR3. The trim removed 3 bases at V and 0 bases at J, leaving 4 bases unmatched. The germline gives CDR1 DFQATT, CDR2 SNEGSKA (reference sequence).

V gene TRBV3-1 (or the pseudogene TRBV3-2) combines with J gene TRBJ1-2; 7 bases match TRBD1. V shed 1 base and J 1 base; nucleotides not matched to a gene: 3. This CDR3 region has 15 residues. From germline, CDR1 is LGHDT and CDR2 YNNKEL (reference sequence). CDR3 in DNA: TGTGCCAGCAGCCAAGGACAGGGAAGTAACTATGGCTACACCTTC. This sequence encodes CASSQGQGSNYGYTF.

V usage is TRBV3-1 (or the pseudogene TRBV3-2) and J usage is TRBJ2-7; 7 nucleotides agree with TRBD1. Germline V lookup: CDR1 LGHDT, CDR2 YNNKEL (reference sequence). The CDR3 consists of 14 residues. The V gene end was trimmed by 9 bases and the J gene end by 3 bases; junction bases not matched to a gene: 11. In DNA, the CDR3 is TGTGCCAGTAGCTCAACGGGACAGAGCTACGAGCAGTACTTC. Translating it yields CASSSTGQSYEQYF.

This clone was picked up a small number of times. The CDR3 nucleotides read TGTGCCAGCTCACTAGACAGGGAACCTGAAGCTTTCTTT. It codes for CASSLDREPEAFF. The rearrangement joins TRBV18 to TRBJ1-1; 7 nucleotides match TRBD1. CDR3 length: 13 residues. With 4 bases clipped from V and 6 bases from J, the junction kept 5 bases outside the gene matches. Germline values: CDR1 KGHSH, CDR2 LQKENI.

This clone has a single count. This sequence joins TRBV7-2 and TRBJ1-3; D is ambiguous. The CDR3 spans 15 residues. V dropped 1 base and J dropped 4 bases, with 11 bases sitting between them. Germline lookup yields CDR1 SGHTA and CDR2 FQGNSA. The DNA of the CDR3 is TGTGCCAGCAGCTTAGTCCCTAACCCAGGAAACACCATATATTTT. Amino acid sequence: CASSLVPNPGNTIYF.

This chain uses TRBV19 with TRBJ2-7; TRBD2 might be the D (6 bases). The CDR3 loop spans 14 amino acids. CDR1 is LNHDA, CDR2 SQIVND, per germline (reference sequence). Trimming removed 1 base at V and 2 bases at J, with 9 bases between. CDR3 sequence: CASSIAGGTYEQYF. In nucleotides, the CDR3 is TGTGCCAGTAGTATAGCCGGAGGGACCTACGAGCAGTACTTC.

This clone turned up a few times. The gene calls are TRBV14 and TRBJ2-7; TRBD2 agrees at 10 bases. The length of the CDR3 is 14 residues. Germline V lookup: CDR1 SGHDN, CDR2 FVKESK. Unmatched junction bases numbered 5, after V lost 5 bases and J lost 4 bases. CDR3 protein: CASSATSGYYEQYF. The CDR3 region has the DNA TGTGCCAGCAGCGCGACTAGCGGGTATTACGAGCAGTACTTC. The whole variable domain, remainder taken from reference TRBV14 and TRBJ2-7, is EAGVTQFPSHSVIEKGQTVTLRCDPISGHDNLYWYRRVMGKEIKFLLHFVKESKQDESGMPNNRFLAERTGGTYSTLKVQPAELEDSGVYFCASSATSGYYEQYFGPGTRLTVT.

The rearrangement uses TRBV25-1 and TRBJ2-7, with a tentative D call TRBD2 (6 bases). The V gene's germline CDR1 is MGHDK and CDR2 SYGVNS. This CDR3 has 14 residues. V lost 1 base and J 0 bases, leaving 7 bases between the germline ends. The CDR3 coding sequence is TGTGCCAGCAGTGAATGGGGGGTCTCCTACGAGCAGTACTTC. Translating gives CASSEWGVSYEQYF.

The V and J genes are TRBV24-1 and TRBJ1-5, with a weak D call TRBD1 (6 bases). Germline CDR1 reads KGHDR; CDR2 reads SFDVKD. The V gene lost 6 bases and the J gene lost 4 bases, with 21 bases spanning the gap. CDR3 length: 17 residues. The CDR3 reads CATSSLGPWGPNQPQHF. In DNA form, the CDR3 reads TGTGCCACCAGTTCACTGGGGCCGTGGGGGCCTAATCAGCCCCAGCATTTT.

The V call is TRBV18, the J call TRBJ2-1; D remains unclear. The CDR3 contains 13 residues. Germline CDR1 reads KGHSH; CDR2 reads LQKENI. Trimming left V 3 bases short and J 10 bases short, with 13 bases between. The chain's CDR3 is CASSPNLLLEQFF. DNA of the CDR3: TGTGCCAGCTCACCTAATCTACTCCTGGAGCAGTTCTTC.

V gene TRBV6-5 combines with J gene TRBJ2-2; 8 nucleotides align to TRBD1. This CDR3 has 15 amino acids. The V gene end was trimmed by 6 bases and the J gene end by 0 bases; junction bases not matched to a gene: 3. Germline values: CDR1 MNHEY, CDR2 SVGAGI. The CDR3: CASRLDRANTGELFF. CDR3 nucleotides: TGTGCCAGCAGATTGGACAGGGCGAACACCGGGGAGCTGTTTTTT.

The sample holds one count of this clone. The chain is built from TRBV18 and TRBJ1-1; 7 bases agree with TRBD1. The CDR3 spans 14 residues. Germline trimming cut 2 bases from V and 4 bases from J; bases unmatched to any gene: 4. The germline gives CDR1 KGHSH, CDR2 LQKENI. The CDR3 loop reads CASSPSQGGTEAFF. For the CDR3, the DNA is TGTGCCAGCTCACCATCCCAGGGGGGCACTGAAGCTTTCTTT.

This clone showed up just a few times. The chain links TRBV6-2 or TRBV6-3 to TRBJ1-2, with D maybe TRBD1 (6 bases). This CDR3 comprises 13 residues. Germline lookup yields CDR1 MNHEY and CDR2 SVGEGT. The V gene lost 5 bases and the J gene lost 2 bases, with 9 bases spanning the gap. CDR3 DNA: TGTGCCAGCAGTCTGGACAGAAACTATGGCTACACCTTC. It encodes CASSLDRNYGYTF.

The chain carries TRBV28 and TRBJ1-3; 9 bases match TRBD1. The CDR3 loop spans 14 amino acids. Looked up from germline, CDR1 is MDHEN and CDR2 is SYDVKM. Trimming took 7 bases from V and 8 from J; bases not matched to a gene: 9. The CDR3, as DNA: TGTGCCAGCACCAAGACAGGGGGAGGATACACCATATATTTT. Its translation: CASTKTGGGYTIYF.